One sample yielded the 22 T cell receptor beta chains listed below, sequenced in a study of OX40 agonist ivuxolimab in advanced cancers. Data came from immunoSEQ multiplex PCR; TCRdb stores just in-frame clones and leaves some out. This table has about 100,000 clones, 85% to 90% appearing once. Sequenced material: CD4+ or CD8+ T cells sorted from blood, taken in a trial of the OX40 agonist ivuxolimab. The source of these receptors is an adult with an advanced solid tumor such as melanoma, head and neck, liver or kidney cancer.

This clone was seen only a few times. The rearrangement uses TRBV14 and TRBJ1-5; tentative D call: TRBD1 (5 bases). This CDR3 is built from 13 residues. Germline V gene lookup returns CDR1 SGHDN and CDR2 FVKESK. The germline V and J ends were trimmed by 0 bases and 9 bases, with 9 bases remaining between them. The CDR3 here is CASSQDRGLPQHF. In nucleotides, the CDR3 is TGTGCCAGCAGCCAAGATAGGGGTCTGCCCCAGCATTTT. The variable domain in full, with the rest retrieved from reference TRBV14 and TRBJ1-5, is EAGVTQFPSHSVIEKGQTVTLRCDPISGHDNLYWYRRVMGKEIKFLLHFVKESKQDESGMPNNRFLAERTGGTYSTLKVQPAELEDSGVYFCASSQDRGLPQHFGDGTRLSIL.

This clone was observed a single time. The chain has TRBV6-6 and TRBJ1-6, with a possible D match to TRBD1 (5 bases). Per the germline V gene, CDR1 is MNHNY and CDR2 is SVGAGI (reference sequence). V lost 5 bases to trimming and J lost 15 bases, with 20 bases between them. The CDR3 has 14 amino acids. CDR3 DNA sequence: TGTGCCAGCAGTGGGGCTATAGACAGCCGCCTCCTCCACTTT. It is translated as CASSGAIDSRLLHF.

The V call is TRBV5-1, the J call TRBJ2-5; a weak D match, TRBD2 (5 bases). The CDR3 has 14 amino acids. Germline V lookup: CDR1 SGHRS, CDR2 YFSETQ. The germline V and J ends were trimmed by 0 bases and 2 bases, with 8 bases remaining between them. CDR3 protein: CASSLEPGQETQYF. In DNA, the CDR3 is TGCGCCAGCAGCTTGGAGCCGGGACAAGAGACCCAGTACTTC.

The V call is TRBV30, the J call TRBJ2-2; the D is unclear. Trimming left V 4 bases short and J 6 bases short, with 9 bases between. Germline loops: CDR1 GTSNPN, CDR2 SVGIG (reference sequence). This CDR3 is 12 amino acids long. The CDR3 loop reads CAWTPISGELFF. DNA for the CDR3: TGTGCCTGGACCCCTATTTCCGGGGAGCTGTTTTTT.

V is TRBV28 and J is TRBJ1-5, with TRBD1 matching over 8 bases. Germline trimming cut 5 bases from V and 7 bases from J; bases unmatched to any gene: 13. CDR1 MDHEN and CDR2 SYDVKM come from the germline V gene. This CDR3 is 16 amino acids long. Here the CDR3 DNA reads TGTGCCAGCAGTGCATACGACAGGGGCGAAGGACAGCCCCAGCATTTT. It yields the protein CASSAYDRGEGQPQHF.

The chain is built from TRBV27 and TRBJ1-1; no clear D. The CDR3 is made up of 14 amino acids. The germline V and J ends were trimmed by 6 bases and 1 base, with 12 bases remaining between them. From germline, CDR1 is MNHEY and CDR2 SMNVEV (reference sequence). This CDR3 reads CASSLAGRNTEAFF. The CDR3 DNA sequence: TGTGCCAGCAGCCTAGCGGGTAGGAACACTGAAGCTTTCTTT.

The V call is TRBV27, the J call TRBJ2-2; 7 positions agree with TRBD2. Germline V CDR1 and CDR2: MNHEY, SMNVEV (reference sequence). J was trimmed by 2 bases and V by 3 bases; bases with no gene match: 6. There are 16 residues in the CDR3. CDR3 nucleotides: TGTGCCAGCAGTTTTTTCGGGGGGACCAACACCGGGGAGCTGTTTTTT. This codes for CASSFFGGTNTGELFF.

The chain has TRBV7-3 and TRBJ2-5, with TRBD1 as a possible D gene (6 bases). CDR1 SGHTA and CDR2 FQGTGA come from the germline V gene. V was trimmed by 2 bases and J by 5 bases, leaving 12 bases between them. The CDR3 is made up of 14 amino acids. The CDR3 loop reads CASSLLGAEETQYF. The CDR3 DNA reads as TGTGCCAGCAGCTTACTGGGGGCCGAGGAGACCCAGTACTTC.

The V and J genes are TRBV14 and TRBJ1-2; a possible D gene is TRBD1 (5 bases). With 2 bases removed from V and 0 bases from J, the gap between germline ends came to 10 bases. CDR1 and CDR2 (germline): SGHDN, FVKESK. The CDR3 spans 15 residues. The CDR3 spells CASSQRGPANYGYTF. DNA of the CDR3: TGTGCCAGCAGCCAAAGGGGCCCTGCTAACTATGGCTACACCTTC.

The chain recombines TRBV27 with TRBJ2-2, with D possibly being TRBD2 (7 bases). Germline V gene sequence: CDR1 MNHEY, CDR2 SMNVEV (reference sequence). V was trimmed by 3 bases and J by 5 bases, leaving 16 bases between them. This CDR3 is built from 16 residues. The CDR3 DNA reads as TGTGCCAGCAGTTTCCCGGGGGGCGTTTGGACCGGGGAGCTGTTTTTT. Protein sequence: CASSFPGGVWTGELFF.

This chain joins TRBV7-6 and TRBJ2-5; possible D gene TRBD1, 5 bases. Germline V gene lookup returns CDR1 SGHVS and CDR2 FNYEAQ. This CDR3 region has 15 residues. The V gene lost 1 base and the J gene lost 3 bases, with 12 bases spanning the gap. CDR3 residues: CASSLGAGHKETQYF. CDR3 bases: TGTGCCAGCAGCTTAGGAGCCGGACATAAAGAGACCCAGTACTTC. Complete variable domain (other parts from reference TRBV7-6 and TRBJ2-5): GAGVSQSPRYKVTKRGQDVALRCDPISGHVSLYWYRQALGQGPEFLTYFNYEAQQDKSGLPNDRFSAERPEGSISTLTIQRTEQRDSAMYRCASSLGAGHKETQYFGPGTRLLVL.

The chain uses TRBV6-5 and TRBJ2-1; unclear D gene. CDR1 and CDR2 (germline): MNHEY, SVGAGI. The CDR3 has 15 amino acids. V was shortened by 2 bases and J by 3 bases, with 11 bases between the two germline ends. The CDR3 sequence is CASSYLPLNYNEQFF. The CDR3 nucleotides read TGTGCCAGCAGTTACCTGCCTCTCAACTACAATGAGCAGTTCTTC.

This chain connects TRBV5-4 to TRBJ2-7, with D uncertain. Trimming removed 2 bases at V and 3 bases at J, with 6 bases between. There are 12 residues in the CDR3. Germline CDR1 is SGHNT and CDR2 is YYREEE (reference sequence). CDR3 bases: TGTGCCAGCAGCTTTGGCAGCTACGAGCAGTACTTC. Translating gives CASSFGSYEQYF.

This clone was observed a few times. This chain uses TRBV11-2 with TRBJ2-7, with D uncertain. V dropped 1 base and J dropped 5 bases, with 3 bases sitting between them. From germline, CDR1 is SGHAT and CDR2 FQNNGV. The CDR3 contains 11 residues. The CDR3 coding sequence is TGTGCCAGCAGCTTAGCGGACGAGCAGTACTTC. Residues: CASSLADEQYF.

Here the CDR3 DNA reads TGTGCCAGCAGCCCACTAGCGGGAGTACGAGACACCGGGGAGCTGTTTTTT. Protein product: CASSPLAGVRDTGELFF. This rearrangement joins TRBV9 to TRBJ2-2; 11 bases are a match to TRBD2. The junction had 8 bases not matched to a gene; V was cut back by 4 bases and J by 3 bases. This CDR3 is built from 17 residues. Germline V lookup: CDR1 SGDLS, CDR2 YYNGEE.

The V and J genes are TRBV29-1 and TRBJ2-3, with D perhaps matching TRBD2 (6 bases). This CDR3 is 12 amino acids long. The V and J ends lost 3 bases and 3 bases respectively, with 7 bases between them. Germline V gene lookup returns CDR1 SQVTM and CDR2 ANQGSEA. The CDR3 region is CSVDRGTDTQYF. The DNA of the CDR3 is TGCAGCGTTGATCGGGGGACAGATACGCAGTATTTT.

V usage is TRBV30 and J usage is TRBJ1-2; TRBD1 is a possible D gene (5 bases). The V and J ends lost 1 base and 4 bases respectively, with 16 bases between them. This CDR3 is 15 amino acids long. Germline CDR1 reads GTSNPN; CDR2 reads SVGIG (reference sequence). The CDR3 loop reads CAWSDRSDGGYGYTF. The CDR3, as DNA: TGTGCCTGGAGTGACAGATCCGACGGGGGCTATGGCTACACCTTC.

This sequence joins TRBV6-6 and TRBJ1-5, with 8 bases aligning to TRBD1. Germline V gene sequence: CDR1 MNHNY, CDR2 SVGAGI (reference sequence). The ends lost 5 bases at V and 5 bases at J; junction bases unmatched: 5. The CDR3 is made up of 14 amino acids. This chain's CDR3 is CASSQDREDQPQHF. The CDR3 DNA reads as TGTGCCAGCAGTCAGGACAGGGAAGATCAGCCCCAGCATTTT.

This chain connects TRBV5-4 to TRBJ2-7; maybe TRBD1 (6 bases). There are 13 residues in the CDR3. V lost 0 bases and J 5 bases, leaving 9 bases between the germline ends. Germline loops: CDR1 SGHNT, CDR2 YYREEE (reference sequence). In DNA form, the CDR3 reads TGTGCCAGCAGCTTGGCAGGGGTCCACGAGCAGTACTTC. Translation: CASSLAGVHEQYF. The entire variable domain, with the rest obtained from reference TRBV5-4 and TRBJ2-7, is as follows: ETGVTQSPTHLIKTRGQQVTLRCSSQSGHNTVSWYQQALGQGPQFIFQYYREEENGRGNFPPRFSGLQFPNYSSELNVNALELDDSALYLCASSLAGVHEQYFGPGTRLTVT.

The V and J genes are TRBV5-1 and TRBJ1-2; tentative D call: TRBD1 (5 bases). This CDR3 comprises 12 residues. The V gene's germline CDR1 is SGHRS and CDR2 YFSETQ. Trimming removed 0 bases from V and 6 bases from J, with 6 bases in between. CDR3 in DNA: TGCGCCAGCAGCTTGGGCAGGGATGGCTACACCTTC. It translates to CASSLGRDGYTF. The full variable domain, in which reference TRBV5-1 and TRBJ1-2 provide the parts outside the CDR3, is KAGVTQTPRYLIKTRGQQVTLSCSPISGHRSVSWYQQTPGQGLQFLFEYFSETQRNKGNFPGRFSGRQFSNSRSEMNVSTLELGDSALYLCASSLGRDGYTFGSGTRLTVV.

The chain joins TRBV5-1 to TRBJ2-2; D remains ambiguous. Germline V CDR1 and CDR2: SGHRS, YFSETQ. The CDR3 contains 15 residues. V lost 4 bases to trimming and J lost 4 bases, with 14 bases between them. The chain's CDR3 is CASSGPTPTTGELFF. CDR3 nucleotide sequence: TGCGCCAGCAGCGGCCCGACACCGACCACCGGGGAGCTGTTTTTT.

The V call is TRBV18, the J call TRBJ1-1; the match to TRBD1 covers 9 bases. V dropped 4 bases and J dropped 7; count of bases not matched to a gene: 13. The CDR3 consists of 16 residues. Per germline, CDR1 KGHSH and CDR2 LQKENI. The DNA of the CDR3 is TGTGCCAGCTCACTTAAACGGGGACAGGGAACGGGTGAAGCTTTCTTT. Protein product: CASSLKRGQGTGEAFF. The full variable domain, rest sourced from reference TRBV18 and TRBJ1-1, is NAGVMQNPRHLVRRRGQEARLRCSPMKGHSHVYWYRQLPEEGLKFMVYLQKENIIDESGMPKERFSAEFPKEGPSILRIQQVVRGDSAAYFCASSLKRGQGTGEAFFGQGTRLTVV.